This passage covers 25 T cell receptor beta chains from one sample sequenced in a study of T-cell reconstitution after alpha-beta-depleted transplantation in children. TCRbeta library construction was performed incorporating unique molecular identifiers. TCRdb re-called the PCR reads through MiXCR, storing one row per CDR3 protein. The table records roughly 190,000 distinct CDR3 sequences, just over 14% of them present only once. Source: PBMCs from the stem cell graft donor, taken from the stem cell graft. Receptors originate from a human donor who donated a stem cell graft to a child with acute lymphoblastic leukemia.

This clonotype was recorded at least ten times. This chain joins TRBV15 and TRBJ1-2; TRBD1 agrees at 10 bases. The CDR3 is 16 residues long. The V and J ends lost 3 bases and 0 bases, in that order; junction bases with no gene match: 4. Per germline, CDR1 LNHNV and CDR2 YYDKDF (reference sequence). The CDR3 region is CATSREGQGSNYGYTF. CDR3 coding DNA: TGTGCCACCAGCAGGGAGGGACAGGGGTCTAACTATGGCTACACCTTC. The full variable domain, in which reference TRBV15 and TRBJ1-2 provide the parts outside the CDR3, is DAMVIQNPRYQVTQFGKPVTLSCSQTLNHNVMYWYQQKSSQAPKLLFHYYDKDFNNEADTPDNFQSRRPNTSFCFLDIRSPGLGDTAMYLCATSREGQGSNYGYTFGSGTRLTVV.

This clonotype was seen at least ten times. The rearrangement links TRBV12-3 or TRBV12-4 to TRBJ2-3; D might be TRBD1 or TRBD2, each matching 5 bases. Trimming removed 3 bases at V and 5 bases at J, with 6 bases between. The length of the CDR3 is 12 residues. The CDR3 protein is CASSLGRDTQYF. The CDR3, as DNA: TGTGCCAGCAGTTTGGGACGAGATACGCAGTATTTT.

This clonotype showed up many times. CDR3 DNA sequence: TGTGCCAGCAGCTCTACCGGGATCTCTAGTAATGAGCAGTTCTTC. Translated, it gives CASSSTGISSNEQFF. The rearrangement links TRBV28 to TRBJ2-1, with D possibly being TRBD2 (5 bases). The CDR3 is 15 amino acids. In germline, CDR1 is MDHEN, CDR2 SYDVKM. Trimming took off 6 bases at V and 7 bases at J, with 19 bases between the two ends.

There are many counts of this clonotype. The CDR3 nucleotides are TGTGCCAGCAGTGAGATACTACTCGAGCAGTTCTTC. Encoded protein: CASSEILLEQFF. The rearrangement joins TRBV6-1 to TRBJ2-1; D gene uncertain. Deletions cut 3 bases from V and 10 bases from J, with 10 bases between. CDR1 is MNHNS, CDR2 SASEGT, per germline. This CDR3 is 12 amino acids long.

This clonotype was counted at least ten times. The rearrangement uses TRBV10-3 and TRBJ1-5, with D perhaps TRBD1 (5 bases). CDR1 is ENHRY, CDR2 SYGVKD, per germline. V shed 2 bases and J shed 0 bases, with 11 bases lying between them. The CDR3 is 16 residues long. CDR3 nucleotides: TGTGCCATCAGTGAGGTACGGGGGGGTAGCAATCAGCCCCAGCATTTT. It yields the protein CAISEVRGGSNQPQHF.

In this sample, this clonotype turned up many times. The chain recombines TRBV10-3 with TRBJ2-3; D is tentatively TRBD1 or TRBD2 (5 bases each). Germline V gives CDR1 ENHRY, CDR2 SYGVKD. CDR3 length: 14 amino acids. With 9 bases removed from V and 0 bases from J, the gap between germline ends came to 13 bases. CDR3 nucleotides: TGTGCCATGAAAGGGGCTAGCAGCACAGATACGCAGTATTTT. Translated, it gives CAMKGASSTDTQYF.

Many counts were recorded for this clonotype. The chain combines TRBV29-1 with TRBJ1-1; 7 bases are a match to TRBD1. CDR1 SQVTM and CDR2 ANQGSEA come from the germline V gene. This CDR3 region has 14 residues. V shed 6 bases and J 3 bases; nucleotides not matched to a gene: 10. CDR3 coding DNA: TGCAGCGTCCAGACAGGGAGGAGGCACACTGAAGCTTTCTTT. Protein sequence: CSVQTGRRHTEAFF.

The chain recombines TRBV5-1 with TRBJ1-1, with D possibly matching TRBD1 (5 bases). Trimming took 4 bases from V and 7 from J, leaving 20 bases between them. The CDR3 length is 15 residues. Germline CDR1 and CDR2: SGHRS and YFSETQ. This CDR3 reads CASSPRLDKPNEAFF. The CDR3 DNA reads TGCGCCAGCAGCCCGCGCTTGGACAAACCAAATGAAGCTTTCTTT.

At least ten counts were recorded for this clonotype. The V call is TRBV2, the J call TRBJ2-7, with 7 nucleotides matching TRBD1. V lost 6 bases to trimming and J lost 3 bases; unmatched junction nucleotides: 11. The CDR3 runs to 15 residues. The germline gives CDR1 SNHLY, CDR2 FYNNEI. The CDR3 sequence: CASRPYRGKDYEQYF. CDR3 coding DNA: TGTGCCAGCAGGCCGTACAGGGGAAAAGACTACGAGCAGTACTTC.

This clonotype was counted many times. The chain carries TRBV7-6 and TRBJ1-6; D is unclear. The V end was cut by 0 bases, the J end by 0 bases, with 9 bases between. The CDR3 totals 17 residues. The germline gives CDR1 SGHVS, CDR2 FNYEAQ. This CDR3 is CASSLAEASSYNSPLHF. The CDR3 DNA sequence: TGTGCCAGCAGCTTAGCCGAGGCAAGCTCCTATAATTCACCCCTCCACTTT.

The table lists this clonotype with many counts. Here the CDR3 reads CASSFRQQETQYF. In nucleotides, the CDR3 is TGTGCCAGCAGTTTCCGACAGCAAGAGACCCAGTACTTC. J is TRBJ2-5 and V is TRBV12-3 or TRBV12-4, with TRBD1 as a possible D gene (5 bases). CDR3 length equals 13 residues. The germline V and J ends were trimmed by 3 bases and 2 bases, with 7 bases remaining between them.

As to this clonotype: This may stem from a read error, because a much larger clone lies one nucleotide away. The V and J genes are TRBV5-1 and TRBJ1-2, with D possibly being TRBD1 (5 bases). Germline assignment: CDR1 SGHRS and CDR2 YFSETQ. The CDR3 has 14 amino acids. Deletions cut 0 bases from V and 7 bases from J, with 13 bases between. CDR3: CASSLASRDAGYTF. The DNA of the CDR3 is TGCGCCAGCAGCTTGGCAAGCAGGGATGCTGGCTACACCTTC.

This clonotype was seen more than once but under ten times. V is TRBV3-1 and J is TRBJ1-1; D is ambiguous. Germline CDR1 LGHDT, CDR2 YNNKEL (reference sequence). V dropped 1 base and J dropped 4 bases, with 10 bases sitting between them. The CDR3 is 14 residues long. CDR3 bases: TGTGCCAGCAGCCAAGGGGTGGTGAGCACTGAAGCTTTCTTT. Amino acid sequence: CASSQGVVSTEAFF.

This clonotype was counted ten times or more. The genes are TRBV7-6 and TRBJ2-7; D could derive from TRBD1 or TRBD2 (5 bases each). Germline V gene data show CDR1 as SGHVS and CDR2 as FNYEAQ. With 1 base removed from V and 2 bases from J, the gap between germline ends came to 15 bases. The CDR3 spans 16 residues. The CDR3 nucleotides read TGTGCCAGCAGCTTAGTGGGACGCCGAGTGCCCTACGAGCAGTACTTC. Translated: CASSLVGRRVPYEQYF.

This clonotype was detected many times. This chain connects TRBV7-2 to TRBJ2-1; tentatively, D is TRBD2 (6 bases). CDR3 length: 18 amino acids. The V and J ends lost 3 bases and 0 bases respectively, with 18 bases between them. Germline V gene lookup returns CDR1 SGHTA and CDR2 FQGNSA. The CDR3 spells CASSFVGSGPSSYNEQFF. The CDR3 region has the DNA TGTGCCAGCAGCTTCGTGGGGAGCGGGCCAAGCTCCTACAATGAGCAGTTCTTC.

This clonotype was recorded a few times. The V and J genes are TRBV5-1 and TRBJ2-3, with 11 bases fitting TRBD2. Germline V lookup: CDR1 SGHRS, CDR2 YFSETQ. This CDR3 region has 16 residues. V trimming: 6 bases; J trimming: 4 bases; junction bases outside the gene matches: 10. The CDR3 region has the DNA TGCGCCAGCACCCCCCGAACTAGCGGGAGCGCAGATACGCAGTATTTT. Translation: CASTPRTSGSADTQYF.

The rearrangement uses TRBV20-1 and TRBJ1-5, with TRBD1 matching 7 bases. CDR1 and CDR2 (germline): DFQATT, SNEGSKA (reference sequence). The CDR3 is made up of 18 amino acids. V gave up 0 bases and J gave up 1 base; unmatched junction bases: 12. This chain's CDR3 is CSAREGDSGQLSNQPQHF. The CDR3 DNA sequence: TGCAGTGCTAGAGAGGGGGACTCGGGACAGCTGAGCAATCAGCCCCAGCATTTT.

This clonotype has at least ten counts. J is TRBJ1-4 and V is TRBV20-1, with D perhaps TRBD1 (6 bases). CDR1 and CDR2 (germline): DFQATT, SNEGSKA (reference sequence). The CDR3 extends over 15 amino acids. V was pared by 2 bases and J by 0 bases, with 10 bases between. CDR3 in DNA: TGCAGTGCTAGAACCAGACAGGCAACTAATGAAAAACTGTTTTTT. This translates into CSARTRQATNEKLFF.

This clonotype showed up many times. The chain recombines TRBV7-2 with TRBJ2-3, with TRBD2 matching over 13 bases. The trim removed 4 bases at V and 4 bases at J, leaving 2 bases unmatched. Germline CDR1 SGHTA, CDR2 FQGNSA. The CDR3 runs to 15 residues. The CDR3 protein is CASSWTSGSSDTQYF. The DNA for the CDR3 is TGTGCCAGCAGCTGGACTAGCGGGAGTTCAGATACGCAGTATTTT.

This clonotype has ten or more counts. The V gene is TRBV6-2 or TRBV6-3, the J gene TRBJ2-7; no clear D. Germline-derived CDR1 and CDR2 are MNHEY and SVGEGT. V lost 6 bases to trimming and J lost 6 bases, with 9 bases between them. The CDR3 length is 11 residues. CDR3 residues: CASSSFGEQYF. DNA of the CDR3: TGTGCCAGCAGCTCATTCGGCGAGCAGTACTTC.

This clonotype was observed a handful of times. This sequence joins TRBV20-1 and TRBJ2-1, with 13 positions matching TRBD2. Germline CDR1 reads DFQATT; CDR2 reads SNEGSKA (reference sequence). The junction had 11 bases not matched to a gene; V was cut back by 8 bases and J by 1 base. The length of the CDR3 is 17 residues. The CDR3 sequence is CSPRTSGSRVSYNEQFF. The CDR3 DNA reads as TGCAGTCCTCGGACTAGCGGGAGCAGGGTTTCCTACAATGAGCAGTTCTTC.

This clonotype was found many times. V usage is TRBV10-3 and J usage is TRBJ1-1; D is ambiguous. Trimming took 4 bases from V and 1 from J, leaving 7 bases between them. Germline values: CDR1 ENHRY, CDR2 SYGVKD. The CDR3 length is 13 residues. CDR3 in DNA: TGTGCCATCAGTGGGGTAGGGAACACTGAAGCTTTCTTT. Protein product: CAISGVGNTEAFF.

This chain connects TRBV18 to TRBJ1-2, with 7 bases identical to TRBD1. The CDR3 covers 15 residues. V shed 3 bases and J 6 bases; nucleotides not matched to a gene: 10. Germline CDR1 and CDR2: KGHSH and LQKENI. CDR3 residues: CASSPLDRQQNGYTF. CDR3 sequence (DNA): TGTGCCAGCTCACCTCTGGACAGGCAGCAGAATGGCTACACCTTC.

The V gene is TRBV28, the J gene TRBJ2-5; TRBD1 matches 8 bases. The germline CDR1 and CDR2 sequences are MDHEN and SYDVKM. The V segment lost 5 bases and the J segment 2 bases; nucleotides outside the gene matches: 13. The CDR3 is 17 residues long. The DNA of the CDR3 is TGTGCCAGCAGTACGAGTTCAGGGACAGGAGTTCAAGAGACCCAGTACTTC. Amino acids: CASSTSSGTGVQETQYF. Together with reference TRBV28 and TRBJ2-5, the CDR3 gives the full variable domain: DVKVTQSSRYLVKRTGEKVFLECVQDMDHENMFWYRQDPGLGLRLIYFSYDVKMKEKGDIPEGYSVSREKKERFSLILESASTNQTSMYLCASSTSSGTGVQETQYFGPGTRLLVL.

Ten or more counts support this clonotype. The chain has TRBV20-1 and TRBJ2-5, with D unresolved. Germline assignment: CDR1 DFQATT and CDR2 SNEGSKA (reference sequence). V was clipped by 0 bases and J by 1 base, with 12 bases between them. This CDR3 is 15 amino acids long. This CDR3 reads CSARDADRLQETQYF. CDR3 DNA: TGCAGTGCTAGAGATGCCGATCGGCTCCAAGAGACCCAGTACTTC.